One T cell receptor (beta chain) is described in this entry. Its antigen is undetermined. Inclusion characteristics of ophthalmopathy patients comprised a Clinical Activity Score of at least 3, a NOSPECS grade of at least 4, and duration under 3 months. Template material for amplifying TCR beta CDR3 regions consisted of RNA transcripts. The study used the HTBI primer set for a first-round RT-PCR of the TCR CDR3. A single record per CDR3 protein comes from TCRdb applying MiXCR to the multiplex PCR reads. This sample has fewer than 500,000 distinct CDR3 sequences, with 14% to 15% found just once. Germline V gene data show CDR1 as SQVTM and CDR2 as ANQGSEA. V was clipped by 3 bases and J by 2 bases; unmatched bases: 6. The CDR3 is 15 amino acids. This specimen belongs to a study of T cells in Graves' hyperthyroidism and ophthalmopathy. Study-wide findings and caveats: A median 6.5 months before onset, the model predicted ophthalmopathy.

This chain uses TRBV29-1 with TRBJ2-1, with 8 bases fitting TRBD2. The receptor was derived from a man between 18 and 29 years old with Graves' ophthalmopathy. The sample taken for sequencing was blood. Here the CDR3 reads CSVEAPAGAYNEQFF. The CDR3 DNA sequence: TGCAGCGTTGAGGCCCCAGCGGGAGCCTACAATGAGCAGTTCTTC.